This T cell receptor (beta chain) was sequenced during a study of T cell responses to AZD1222 COVID-19 vaccine. Trimming left V 7 bases short and J 6 bases short, with 15 bases between. Germline CDR1 and CDR2: SQVTM and ANQGSEA. The CDR3 consists of 13 residues. TCRdb's table, derived via immunoSEQ multiplex PCR, lists solely in-frame clones and lacks some. The sample contains fewer than 150,000 clones, approximately 90% of which appear only once. The chain joins TRBV29-1 to TRBJ2-2, with a weak D call TRBD2 (7 bases). The origin of this receptor is an adult in good health. The sequencing here drew on peripheral blood, taken on day 0 of AZD1222 vaccination. The CDR3 region is CSGGGREAGELFF. The CDR3 bases are TGCAGCGGGGGGGGCAGGGAGGCCGGGGAGCTGTTTTTT.